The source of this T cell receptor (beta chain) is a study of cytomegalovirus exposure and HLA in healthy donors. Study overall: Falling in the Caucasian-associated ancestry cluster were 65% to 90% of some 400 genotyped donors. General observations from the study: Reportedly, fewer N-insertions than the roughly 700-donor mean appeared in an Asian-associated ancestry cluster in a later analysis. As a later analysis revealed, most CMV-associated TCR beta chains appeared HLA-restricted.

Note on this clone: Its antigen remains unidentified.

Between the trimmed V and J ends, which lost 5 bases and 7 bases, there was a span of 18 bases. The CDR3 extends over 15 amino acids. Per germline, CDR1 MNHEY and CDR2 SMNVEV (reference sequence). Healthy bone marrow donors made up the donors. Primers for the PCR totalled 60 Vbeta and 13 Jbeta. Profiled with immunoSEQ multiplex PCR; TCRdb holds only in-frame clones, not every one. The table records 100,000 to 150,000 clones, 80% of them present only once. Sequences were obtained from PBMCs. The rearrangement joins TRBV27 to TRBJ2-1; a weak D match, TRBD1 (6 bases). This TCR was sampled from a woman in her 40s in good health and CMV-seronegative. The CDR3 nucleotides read TGTGCCAGCAGTAACCGGGACACTTTTTGGAATGAGCAGTTCTTC. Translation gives CASSNRDTFWNEQFF.